What follows are 4 T cell receptor beta chains derived from one specimen sequenced in a study of shared clonotypes between healthy human individuals. Using immunoSEQ multiplex PCR, the repertoire was profiled, and TCRdb retains in-frame clones only, with some absent. The profile covers a few million clones, with approximately 95% appearing a single time and approximately 0.4% taken by the ten largest. The source material was naive CD4+ T cells from PBMCs. Subset noted: CD45RA+ positively selected. These receptor sequences come from a man younger than 30 in good health. Some clones in this sample may be carry-over from other donors' samples.

The CDR3 sequence: CASSWGDNQPQHF. The CDR3 region has the DNA TGTGCCAGCAGCTGGGGGGACAATCAGCCCCAGCATTTT. The chain carries TRBV7-9 and TRBJ1-5; possible D gene TRBD1, 5 bases. The CDR3 covers 13 residues. V was trimmed by 4 bases and J by 3 bases, leaving 7 bases between them. The germline V gene has CDR1 SEHNR and CDR2 FQNEAQ (reference sequence).

The gene calls are TRBV27 and TRBJ2-1; the D gene is possibly TRBD1 (6 bases). The CDR3 runs 14 residues. The V end was cut by 5 bases, the J end by 6 bases, with 14 bases between. Germline assignment: CDR1 MNHEY and CDR2 SMNVEV (reference sequence). The CDR3 region is CASSQNRVFNEQFF. Here the CDR3 DNA reads TGTGCCAGCAGTCAAAACAGGGTATTCAATGAGCAGTTCTTC.

V usage is TRBV15 and J usage is TRBJ2-3; D remains unclear. The V and J ends lost 4 bases and 3 bases respectively, with 5 bases between them. This CDR3 spans 12 amino acids. CDR1 is LNHNV and CDR2 is YYDKDF in the germline V gene (reference sequence). The CDR3 DNA follows: TGTGCCACCAGCAAGGCGACAGATACGCAGTATTTT. Its protein product is CATSKATDTQYF.

This rearrangement joins TRBV6-1 to TRBJ2-7; 8 bases fit TRBD1. The trim removed 0 bases at V and 1 base at J, leaving 2 bases unmatched. This CDR3 contains 15 residues. The germline V gene has CDR1 MNHNS and CDR2 SASEGT. The CDR3 loop reads CASSEARQGSYEQYF. The CDR3 region has the DNA TGTGCCAGCAGTGAAGCCAGACAGGGGTCCTACGAGCAGTACTTC.